This T cell receptor beta chain was documented in a study of T cell responses to AZD1222 COVID-19 vaccine. Study observations and caveats: Sampling captured repertoires only after the peak T cell response. The study reported that nearly half of spike-specific TCRs target unmutated variant regions.

TCRdb keeps only in-frame clones here, not all; method: immunoSEQ multiplex PCR. The sample yields 65,000 to 75,000 clones, around 80% seen once. Turning to this clone: Its specificity is not known.

Germline V gene lookup returns CDR1 MNHEY and CDR2 SMNVEV (reference sequence). Trimming took 6 bases from V and 5 from J; bases not matched to a gene: 3. The CDR3 runs to 12 residues. V gene TRBV27 combines with J gene TRBJ2-7; 8 bases are a match to TRBD2. This specimen was peripheral blood, taken on day 0 of AZD1222 vaccination. The receptor's source is an adult in good health. The CDR3 nucleotides read TGTGCCAGCAGACGACTAGCGCACGAGCAGTACTTC. Its translation is CASRRLAHEQYF.